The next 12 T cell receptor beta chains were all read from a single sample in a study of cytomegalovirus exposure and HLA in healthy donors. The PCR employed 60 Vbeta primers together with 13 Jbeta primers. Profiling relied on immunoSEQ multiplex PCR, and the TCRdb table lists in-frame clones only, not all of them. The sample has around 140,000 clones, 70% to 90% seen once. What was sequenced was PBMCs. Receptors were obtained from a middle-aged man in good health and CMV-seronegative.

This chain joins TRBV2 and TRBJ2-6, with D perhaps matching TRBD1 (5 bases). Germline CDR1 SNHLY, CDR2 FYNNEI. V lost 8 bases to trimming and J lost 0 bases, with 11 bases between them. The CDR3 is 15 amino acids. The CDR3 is CASHQGGSGANVLTF. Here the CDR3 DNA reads TGTGCCAGCCATCAGGGCGGCTCTGGGGCCAACGTCCTGACTTTC.

The DNA of the CDR3 is TGCGCCAGCAGCTTGGCGGGGACTCGGAGTTACGAGCAGTACTTC. The encoded protein is CASSLAGTRSYEQYF. The chain combines TRBV5-1 with TRBJ2-7, with D perhaps TRBD2 (6 bases). Germline values: CDR1 SGHRS, CDR2 YFSETQ. The CDR3 has 15 amino acids. V lost 0 bases to trimming and J lost 4 bases, with 14 bases between them.

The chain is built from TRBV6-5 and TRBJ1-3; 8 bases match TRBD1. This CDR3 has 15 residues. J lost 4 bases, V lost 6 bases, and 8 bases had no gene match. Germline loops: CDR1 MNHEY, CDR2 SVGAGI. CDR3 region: CASRVGQASGNTIYF. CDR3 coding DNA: TGTGCCAGCAGGGTGGGACAGGCATCCGGAAACACCATATATTTT.

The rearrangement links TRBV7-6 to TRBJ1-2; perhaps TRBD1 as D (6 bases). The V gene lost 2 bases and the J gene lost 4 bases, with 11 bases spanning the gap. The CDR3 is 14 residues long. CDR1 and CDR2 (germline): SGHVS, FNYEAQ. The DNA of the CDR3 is TGTGCCAGCAGCTTAAGAACAGGGTCCTATGGCTACACCTTC. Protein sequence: CASSLRTGSYGYTF.

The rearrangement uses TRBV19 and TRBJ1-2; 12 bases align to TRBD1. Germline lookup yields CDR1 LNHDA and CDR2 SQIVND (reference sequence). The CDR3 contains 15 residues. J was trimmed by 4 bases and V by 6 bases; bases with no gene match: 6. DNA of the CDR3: TGTGCCAGTAGATGGGGACAGGGGGCAAGCTATGGCTACACCTTC. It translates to CASRWGQGASYGYTF.

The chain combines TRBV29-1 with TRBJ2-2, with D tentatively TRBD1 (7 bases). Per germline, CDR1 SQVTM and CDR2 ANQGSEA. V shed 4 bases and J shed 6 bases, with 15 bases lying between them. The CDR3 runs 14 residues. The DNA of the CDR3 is TGCAGCGTTGGACAGGGATGGGGGGCCGGGGAGCTGTTTTTT. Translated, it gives CSVGQGWGAGELFF.

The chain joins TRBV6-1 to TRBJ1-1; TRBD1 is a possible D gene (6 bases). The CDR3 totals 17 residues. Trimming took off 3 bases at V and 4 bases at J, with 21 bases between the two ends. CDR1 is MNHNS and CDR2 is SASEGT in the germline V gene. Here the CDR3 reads CASSDGKTGILGTEAFF. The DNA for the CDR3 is TGTGCCAGCAGTGACGGGAAAACAGGGATTCTCGGCACTGAAGCTTTCTTT.

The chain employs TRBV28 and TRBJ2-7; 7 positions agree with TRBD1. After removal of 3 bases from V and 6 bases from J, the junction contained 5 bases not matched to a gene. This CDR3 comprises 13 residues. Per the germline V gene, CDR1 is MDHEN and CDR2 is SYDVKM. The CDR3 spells CASSLIQGTEQYF. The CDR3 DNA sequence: TGTGCCAGCAGTTTGATACAGGGGACCGAGCAGTACTTC. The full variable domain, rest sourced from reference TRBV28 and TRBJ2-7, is DVKVTQSSRYLVKRTGEKVFLECVQDMDHENMFWYRQDPGLGLRLIYFSYDVKMKEKGDIPEGYSVSREKKERFSLILESASTNQTSMYLCASSLIQGTEQYFGPGTRLTVT.

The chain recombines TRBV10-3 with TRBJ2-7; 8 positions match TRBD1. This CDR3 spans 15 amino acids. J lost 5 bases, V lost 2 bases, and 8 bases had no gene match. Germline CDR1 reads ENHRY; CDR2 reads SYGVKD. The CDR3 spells CAISEKTGANHEQYF. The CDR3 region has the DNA TGTGCCATCAGTGAGAAGACAGGGGCAAACCACGAGCAGTACTTC.

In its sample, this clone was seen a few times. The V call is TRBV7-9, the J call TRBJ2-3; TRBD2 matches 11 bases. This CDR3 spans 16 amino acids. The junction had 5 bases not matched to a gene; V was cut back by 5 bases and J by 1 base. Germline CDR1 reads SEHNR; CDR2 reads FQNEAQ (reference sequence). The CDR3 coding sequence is TGTGCCAGCAGCGTTGGGACTAGCGGAGGCACAGATACGCAGTATTTT. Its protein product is CASSVGTSGGTDTQYF.

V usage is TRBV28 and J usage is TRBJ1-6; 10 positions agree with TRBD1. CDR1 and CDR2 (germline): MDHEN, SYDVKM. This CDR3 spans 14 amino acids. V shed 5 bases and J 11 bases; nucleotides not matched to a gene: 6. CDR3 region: CASSRDRGYAPLHF. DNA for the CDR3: TGTGCCAGCAGTCGGGACAGGGGATATGCACCCCTCCACTTT.

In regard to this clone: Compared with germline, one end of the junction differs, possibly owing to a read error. In nucleotides, the CDR3 is TGTTCCAGCAGCCGTGGGGGGGACAGGAATCAGCCCCAGCATTTT. Translation: CSSSRGGDRNQPQHF. The chain couples TRBV7-9 to TRBJ1-5; TRBD1 agrees at 8 bases. There are 15 residues in the CDR3. Germline V gene sequence: CDR1 SEHNR, CDR2 FQNEAQ (reference sequence).